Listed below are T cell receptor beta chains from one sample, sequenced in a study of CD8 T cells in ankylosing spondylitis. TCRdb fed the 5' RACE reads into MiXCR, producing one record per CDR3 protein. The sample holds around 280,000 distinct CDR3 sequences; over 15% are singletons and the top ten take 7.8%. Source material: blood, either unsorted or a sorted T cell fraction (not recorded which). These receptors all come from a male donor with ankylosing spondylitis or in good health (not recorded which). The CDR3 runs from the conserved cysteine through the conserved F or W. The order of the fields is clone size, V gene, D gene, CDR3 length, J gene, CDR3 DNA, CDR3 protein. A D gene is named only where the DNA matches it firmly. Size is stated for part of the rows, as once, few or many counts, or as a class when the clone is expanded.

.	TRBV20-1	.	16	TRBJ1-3	TGCAGTGCTAGTAACGGGGCGGGATACTCTGGAAACACCATATATTTT	CSASNGAGYSGNTIYF
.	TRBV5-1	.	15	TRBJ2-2	TGCGCCAGCAGCTTAGGGGTGCTACCGACCGGGGAGCTGTTTTTT	CASSLGVLPTGELFF
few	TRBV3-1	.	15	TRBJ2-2	TGTGCCAGCAGCCCTGGGACAAACTTTATCGGGGAGCTGTTTTTT	CASSPGTNFIGELFF
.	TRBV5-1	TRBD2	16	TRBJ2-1	TGCGCCAGCAGCGTGCCCGGGGGGGGGGCGTACAATGAGCAGTTCTTC	CASSVPGGGAYNEQFF
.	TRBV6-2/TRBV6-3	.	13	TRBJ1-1	TGTGCCAGCAGTTACTCGGAAGGGTTGAGTGCTTTCTTT	CASSYSEGLSAFF
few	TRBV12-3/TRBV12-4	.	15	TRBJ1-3	TGTGCCAGCAGCCCTACGGGAAGATCTGGAAACACCATATATTTT	CASSPTGRSGNTIYF
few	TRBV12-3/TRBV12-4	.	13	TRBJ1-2	TGTGCCAGCCACCGAGGACAAGCTTATGGCTACACCTTC	CASHRGQAYGYTF
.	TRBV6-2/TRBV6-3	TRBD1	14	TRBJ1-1	TGTGCCAGCACCATGGGACAGGGGAACACTGAAGCTTTCTTT	CASTMGQGNTEAFF
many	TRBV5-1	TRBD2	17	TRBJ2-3	TGCGCCAGCAGCCAAGGGACTAGCGTACCCAGCACAGATACGCAGTATTTT	CASSQGTSVPSTDTQYF
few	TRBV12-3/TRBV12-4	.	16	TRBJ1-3	TGTGCCAGCAGTTTAGCCACACGGCGCTCTGGAAACACCATATATTTT	CASSLATRRSGNTIYF
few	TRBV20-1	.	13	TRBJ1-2	TGCAGTGCTAAGAAACCAGGGGCGGATGACTACACCTTC	CSAKKPGADDYTF
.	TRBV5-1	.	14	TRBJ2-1	TGCGCCAGCAGCTTGGTAGCAGGGCCCAATGAGCAGTTCTTC	CASSLVAGPNEQFF
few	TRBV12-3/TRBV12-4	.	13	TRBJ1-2	TGTGCCAGCAGAGCGTCAGCTAACTATGGCTACACCTTC	CASRASANYGYTF
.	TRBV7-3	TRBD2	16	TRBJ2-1	TGTGCCAGCAGCACCCTTCTAGCGGCCTCCTACAATGAGCAGTTCTTC	CASSTLLAASYNEQFF
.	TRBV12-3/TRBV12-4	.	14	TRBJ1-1	TGTGCCAGCAGTTTAGCTGGGGGGAGCACTGAAGCTTTCTTT	CASSLAGGSTEAFF
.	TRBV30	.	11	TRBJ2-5	TGTGCCTGGAACTTTGGGGAGACCCAGTACTTC	CAWNFGETQYF
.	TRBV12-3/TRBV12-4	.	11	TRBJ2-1	TGTACCAGCAGTATAAGAAATGAGCAGTTCTTC	CTSSIRNEQFF
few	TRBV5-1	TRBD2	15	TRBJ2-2	TGCGCCAGCAGCTCTAGCGGGTCGAACACCGGGGAGCTGTTTTTT	CASSSSGSNTGELFF
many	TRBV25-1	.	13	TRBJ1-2	TGTGCCAGCAGTGATGACCGGGCGCACGGCTACACCTTC	CASSDDRAHGYTF
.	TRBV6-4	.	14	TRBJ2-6	TGTGCCAGCCCTTTAAACTCTGGGGCCAACGTCCTGACTTTC	CASPLNSGANVLTF
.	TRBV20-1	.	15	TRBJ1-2	TGCAGTGCTAGAGATCCAGCAGTAGCTAACTATGGCTACACCTTC	CSARDPAVANYGYTF
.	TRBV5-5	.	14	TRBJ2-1	TGTGCCAGCAGCCTGAGGGGTACCTACAATGAGCAGTTCTTC	CASSLRGTYNEQFF
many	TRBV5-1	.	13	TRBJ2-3	TGTGCCAGCAGCCTCACTAGCACAGATACGCAGTATTTT	CASSLTSTDTQYF
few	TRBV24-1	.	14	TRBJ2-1	TGTGCCACCAAGAGCCCAAGTTCGAGCCATGAGCAGTTCTTC	CATKSPSSSHEQFF
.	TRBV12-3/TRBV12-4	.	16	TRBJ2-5	TGTGCCAGCAGCCCCCCGAGTGGGTCCCGAGAGGAGACCCAGTACTTC	CASSPPSGSREETQYF
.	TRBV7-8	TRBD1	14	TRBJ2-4	TGTGCCAGCAGCTTAGGCTCGACAGGGAACATTCAGTACTTC	CASSLGSTGNIQYF
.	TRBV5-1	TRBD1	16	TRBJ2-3	TGCGCCAGCAGCTTGATGACAGGGAGTAGCACAGATACGCAGTATTTT	CASSLMTGSSTDTQYF
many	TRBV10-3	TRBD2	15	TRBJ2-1	TGTGCCATCAGTGAGGCAGCTAGCGGGAGGCTTGAGCAGTTCTTC	CAISEAASGRLEQFF
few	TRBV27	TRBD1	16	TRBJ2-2	TGTGCCAGCAGTCTACTCGACAGGGTTGGGACCGGGGAGCTGTTTTTT	CASSLLDRVGTGELFF
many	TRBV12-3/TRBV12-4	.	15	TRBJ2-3	TGTGCCAGCAGTTTTAGCAGGTCAGGGACAGATACGCAGTATTTT	CASSFSRSGTDTQYF
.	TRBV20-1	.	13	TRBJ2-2	TGCAGTGGAAGTCCAGGTGGGGCCGGGGAGCTGTTTTTT	CSGSPGGAGELFF
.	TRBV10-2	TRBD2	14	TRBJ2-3	TGCGCCAGCAGTTTACTAGCGGGACCAGATACGCAGTATTTT	CASSLLAGPDTQYF
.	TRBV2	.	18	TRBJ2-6	TGTGCCAGCAGCTCACTCGGGGTGGGGCGCTCTGGGGCCAACGTCCTGACTTTC	CASSSLGVGRSGANVLTF
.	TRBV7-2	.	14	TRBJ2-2	TGTGCCAGCCAGACATTGGGGCGGGACGGGGAGCTGTTTTTT	CASQTLGRDGELFF
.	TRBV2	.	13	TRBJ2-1	TGTGCCAGCAGTGAGTGGCAGTCTAATGAGCAGTTCTTC	CASSEWQSNEQFF
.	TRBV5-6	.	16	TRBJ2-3	TGTGCCAGCAGCTTGGAACGACAGACGAGCACAGATACGCAGTATTTT	CASSLERQTSTDTQYF
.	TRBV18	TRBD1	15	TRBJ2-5	TGTGCCAGCTCACCCGCTGACAGGGGGCAAGAGACCCAGTACTTC	CASSPADRGQETQYF
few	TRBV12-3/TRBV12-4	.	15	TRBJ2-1	TGTGCCAGCAGTTTAGGGCAGGGAAGCGGCAATGAGCAGTTCTTC	CASSLGQGSGNEQFF
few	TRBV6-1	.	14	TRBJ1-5	TGTGCCAGCAGTGAAGCAGCCTCTAATCAGCCCCAGCATTTT	CASSEAASNQPQHF
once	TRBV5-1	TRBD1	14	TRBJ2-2	TGCGCCAGCAGCTTGCAGGGGGAGTCCGGGGAGCTGTTTTTT	CASSLQGESGELFF
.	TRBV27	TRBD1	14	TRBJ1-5	TGTGCCAGCAGTGATCGACAGGGCTATCAGCCCCAGCATTTT	CASSDRQGYQPQHF
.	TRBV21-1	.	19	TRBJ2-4	TGTGCCAGCAGCAAGGTCAGCCTTGGGACTCCGGGGGCCAAAAACATTCAGTACTTC	CASSKVSLGTPGAKNIQYF
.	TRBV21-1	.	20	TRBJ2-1	TGTGCCAGCAGCAAAGAGGGGACTAGCGGGACGACGAGATTCTACAATGAGCAGTTCTTC	CASSKEGTSGTTRFYNEQFF
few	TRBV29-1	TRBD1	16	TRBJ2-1	TGCAGCGTTTCCCCCAGGGGGCTAGGGAGCTACAATGAGCAGTTCTTC	CSVSPRGLGSYNEQFF
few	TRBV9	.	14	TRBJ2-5	TGTGCCAGCAGCGTAGACCCATTTTCCGAGACCCAGTACTTC	CASSVDPFSETQYF
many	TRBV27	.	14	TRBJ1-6	TGTGCCAGCAGTTTCAACGAGGGCAATTCACCCCTCCACTTT	CASSFNEGNSPLHF
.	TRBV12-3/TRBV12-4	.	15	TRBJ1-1	TGTGCCAGCAGCCTTAACAGGGCAGCGGACACTGAAGCTTTCTTT	CASSLNRAADTEAFF
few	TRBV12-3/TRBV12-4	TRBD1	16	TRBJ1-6	TGTGCCAGCAGTTTGGACAGGAGCTCCTATAATTCACCCCTCCACTTT	CASSLDRSSYNSPLHF
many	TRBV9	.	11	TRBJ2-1	TGTGCCAGCAGCGCAAGAAATGAGCAGTTCTTC	CASSARNEQFF
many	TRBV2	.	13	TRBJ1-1	TGTGCCAGCTCCAAGGGCTTGAACACTGAAGCTTTCTTT	CASSKGLNTEAFF
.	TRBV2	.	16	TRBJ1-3	TGTGCCAGCAGTGATGGTGTCACTGACTCTGGAAACACCATATATTTT	CASSDGVTDSGNTIYF
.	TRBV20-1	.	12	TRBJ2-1	TGCAGTGCTAACCCTTTTAGAAATGAGCAGTTCTTC	CSANPFRNEQFF
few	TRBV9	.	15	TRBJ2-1	TGTGCCAGCAGCCCCCGGAGCCCGTCCTACAATGAGCAGTTCTTC	CASSPRSPSYNEQFF
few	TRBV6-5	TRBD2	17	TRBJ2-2	TGTGCCAGCAGTTACTCGAAGCGGGGGGTAGACACCGGGGAGCTGTTTTTT	CASSYSKRGVDTGELFF
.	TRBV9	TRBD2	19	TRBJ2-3	TGTGCCAGCAGCGTAGATTCCCGGACTAGCGGGGGGGCAAAGGATACGCAGTATTTT	CASSVDSRTSGGAKDTQYF
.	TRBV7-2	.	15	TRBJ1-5	TGTGCCAGCAGCTTAGTGGCACATAGCAATCAGCCCCAGCATTTT	CASSLVAHSNQPQHF
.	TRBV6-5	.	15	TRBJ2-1	TGTGCCAGCAGTTACTCGATTTCTCAGGGCAATGAGCAGTTCTTC	CASSYSISQGNEQFF
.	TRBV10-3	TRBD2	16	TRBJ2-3	TGTGCCATCAGCTGGACTAGCGGGGGGGCAGGAGATACGCAGTATTTT	CAISWTSGGAGDTQYF
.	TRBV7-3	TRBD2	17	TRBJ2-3	TGTGCCAGCAGCCCCACGCGGGCGGGACTAGCGGGGAATACGCAGTATTTT	CASSPTRAGLAGNTQYF
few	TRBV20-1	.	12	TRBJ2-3	TGCAGTTGGCGGGCTGACACAGATACGCAGTATTTT	CSWRADTDTQYF